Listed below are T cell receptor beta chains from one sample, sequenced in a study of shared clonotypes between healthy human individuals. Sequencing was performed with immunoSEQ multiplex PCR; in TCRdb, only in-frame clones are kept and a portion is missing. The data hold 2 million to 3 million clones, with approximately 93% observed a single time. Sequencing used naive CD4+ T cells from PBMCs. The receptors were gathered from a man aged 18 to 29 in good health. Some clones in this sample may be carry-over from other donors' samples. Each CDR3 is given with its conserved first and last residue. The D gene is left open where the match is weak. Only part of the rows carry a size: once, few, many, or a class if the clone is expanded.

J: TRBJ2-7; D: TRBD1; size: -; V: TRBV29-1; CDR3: CSVDGTDYEQYF; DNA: TGCAGCGTTGACGGGACAGATTACGAGCAGTACTTC
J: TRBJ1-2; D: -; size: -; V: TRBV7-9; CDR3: CATTTRTGYGYTF; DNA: TGTGCCACCACAACCAGAACGGGCTATGGCTACACCTTC
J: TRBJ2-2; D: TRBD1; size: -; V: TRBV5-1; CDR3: CASSPTGTAISNTGELFF; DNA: TGCGCCAGCAGCCCGACCGGGACAGCTATATCGAACACCGGGGAGCTGTTTTTT
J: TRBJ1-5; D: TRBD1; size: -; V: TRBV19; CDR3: CASSWDRGANQPQHF; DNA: TGTGCCAGTAGCTGGGACAGGGGGGCCAATCAGCCCCAGCATTTT
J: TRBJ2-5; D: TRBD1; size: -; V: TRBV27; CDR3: CASSRDRVASETQYF; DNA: TGTGCCAGCAGTCGGGACAGGGTAGCATCAGAGACCCAGTACTTC
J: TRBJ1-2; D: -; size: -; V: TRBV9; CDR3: CASSVGSGSGGYTF; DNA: TGTGCCAGCAGCGTAGGATCCGGGTCGGGTGGCTACACCTTC
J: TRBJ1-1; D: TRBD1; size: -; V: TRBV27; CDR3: CASSPWTGKAEAFF; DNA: TGTGCCAGCAGTCCCTGGACAGGGAAGGCTGAAGCTTTCTTT
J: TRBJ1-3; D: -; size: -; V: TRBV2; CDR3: CASSGDTRKGNTIYF; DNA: TGTGCCAGCAGTGGTGACACCCGGAAAGGAAACACCATATATTTT
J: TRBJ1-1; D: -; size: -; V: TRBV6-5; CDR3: CASSRVGNTEAFF; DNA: TGTGCCAGCAGCCGAGTAGGGAACACTGAAGCTTTCTTT
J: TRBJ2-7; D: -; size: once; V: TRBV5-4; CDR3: CASSPVGSYEQYF; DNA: TGTGCCAGCAGCCCCGTTGGCAGCTACGAGCAGTACTTC
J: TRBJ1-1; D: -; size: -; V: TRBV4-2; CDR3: CASSHPTEGRVWAFF; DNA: TGTGCCAGCAGCCACCCCACCGAGGGTAGGGTCTGGGCTTTCTTT
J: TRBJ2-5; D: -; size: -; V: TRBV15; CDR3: CATSRAGETQYF; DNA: TGTGCCACCAGCAGAGCTGGAGAGACCCAGTACTTC
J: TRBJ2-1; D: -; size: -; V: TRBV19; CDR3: CASSISVAVSYNEQFF; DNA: TGTGCCAGTAGTATCTCAGTAGCGGTCTCCTACAATGAGCAGTTCTTC
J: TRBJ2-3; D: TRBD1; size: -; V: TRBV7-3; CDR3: CASSLTGVETDTQYF; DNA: TGTGCCAGCAGCTTGACAGGGGTCGAGACAGATACGCAGTATTTT
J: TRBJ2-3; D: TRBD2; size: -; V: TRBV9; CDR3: CASSVASGPGGTQYF; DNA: TGTGCCAGCAGCGTAGCCTCGGGACCGGGGGGTACGCAGTATTTT
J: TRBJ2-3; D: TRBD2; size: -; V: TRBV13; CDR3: CASSLAASGRATDTQYF; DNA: TGTGCCAGCAGCTTAGCGGCTAGCGGGAGGGCCACAGATACGCAGTATTTT
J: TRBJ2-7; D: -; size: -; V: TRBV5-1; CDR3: CASSPTGNKYEQYF; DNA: TGCGCCAGCAGCCCGACCGGGAATAAATACGAGCAGTACTTC
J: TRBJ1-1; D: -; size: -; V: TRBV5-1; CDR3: CASSLPVGGYTEAFF; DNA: TGCGCCAGCAGCTTGCCCGTCGGGGGCTACACTGAAGCTTTCTTT
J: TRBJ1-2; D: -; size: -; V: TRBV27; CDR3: CASSPGLATGRYTF; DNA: TGTGCCAGCAGTCCAGGGTTAGCGACGGGTCGCTACACCTTC
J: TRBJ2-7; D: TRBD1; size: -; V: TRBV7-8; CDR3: CASSLGPGQGPYEQYF; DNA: TGTGCCAGCAGCTTAGGGCCGGGACAGGGACCCTACGAGCAGTACTTC
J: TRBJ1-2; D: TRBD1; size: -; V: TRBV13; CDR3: CASSSDRGRGGYTF; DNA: TGTGCCAGCAGCTCCGACAGGGGGCGCGGCGGCTACACCTTC
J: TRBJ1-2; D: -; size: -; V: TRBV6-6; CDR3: CASRTRIVYGYTF; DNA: TGTGCCAGTAGGACACGTATCGTCTATGGCTACACCTTC
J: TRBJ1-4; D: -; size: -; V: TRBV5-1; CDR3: CASSRAGLSNEKLFF; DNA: TGCGCCAGCAGCCGCGCCGGGCTCTCTAATGAAAAACTGTTTTTT
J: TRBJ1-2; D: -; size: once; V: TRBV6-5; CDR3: CASSGGGGYTF; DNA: TGTGCCAGCAGTGGGGGAGGGGGCTACACCTTC